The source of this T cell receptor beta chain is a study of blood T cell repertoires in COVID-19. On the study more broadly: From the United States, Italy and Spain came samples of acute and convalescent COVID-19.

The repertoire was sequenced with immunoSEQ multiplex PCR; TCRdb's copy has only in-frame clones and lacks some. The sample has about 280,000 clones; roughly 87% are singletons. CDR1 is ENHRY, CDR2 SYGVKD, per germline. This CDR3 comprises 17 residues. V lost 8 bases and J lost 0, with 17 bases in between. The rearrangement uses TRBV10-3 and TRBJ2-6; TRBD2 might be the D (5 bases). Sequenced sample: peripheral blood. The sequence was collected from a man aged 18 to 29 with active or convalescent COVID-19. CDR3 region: CAIQPGRGVSGANVLTF. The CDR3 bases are TGTGCCATCCAACCCGGACGGGGAGTCTCTGGGGCCAACGTCCTGACTTTC.